This T cell receptor (beta chain) was profiled in a study of cytomegalovirus exposure and HLA in healthy donors. Study-level background: Earlier, fewer than 130 million unique TCR beta sequences were recovered from about 179 million T cells by an analysis. General observations from the study: Immune exposure was documented only through CMV serostatus. In all likelihood, a cluster of highly shared sequence variants was a sequencing artifact.

The PCR made use of 60 Vbeta and 13 Jbeta primers. TCRdb keeps only in-frame clones here, not all; method: immunoSEQ multiplex PCR. The sample includes about 210,000 clones, 82% seen only once; the top ten take 5.5% to 7.5%. Notes on this clone: Its antigen is still unknown.

CDR1 is SGDLS and CDR2 is YYNGEE in the germline V gene. The CDR3 loop spans 20 amino acids. Trimming cost V 0 bases and J 5 bases; bases outside gene matches: 13. This clonotype originated in a middle-aged man in good health and CMV-seropositive. Material: PBMCs. The chain joins TRBV9 to TRBJ2-2, with 13 bases lining up with TRBD2. The CDR3 DNA reads TGTGCCAGCAGCGTAGCGACGGTCGGGTGGACTAGCGGGAGAACCGGGGAGCTGTTTTTT. Its protein product is CASSVATVGWTSGRTGELFF.